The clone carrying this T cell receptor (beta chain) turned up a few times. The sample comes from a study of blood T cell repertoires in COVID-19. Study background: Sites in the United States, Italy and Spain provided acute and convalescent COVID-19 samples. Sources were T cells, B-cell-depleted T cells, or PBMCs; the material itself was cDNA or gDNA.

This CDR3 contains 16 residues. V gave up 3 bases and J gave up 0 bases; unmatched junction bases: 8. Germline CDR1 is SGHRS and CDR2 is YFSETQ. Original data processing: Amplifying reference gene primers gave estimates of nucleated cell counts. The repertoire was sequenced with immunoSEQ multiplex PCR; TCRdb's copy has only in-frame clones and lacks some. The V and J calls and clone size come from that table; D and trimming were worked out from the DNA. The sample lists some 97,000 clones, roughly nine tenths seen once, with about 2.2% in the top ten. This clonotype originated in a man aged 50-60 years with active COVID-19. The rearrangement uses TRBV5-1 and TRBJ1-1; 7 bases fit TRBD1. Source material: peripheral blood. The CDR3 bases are TGCGCCAGCAGCTACGGGGGACAGATTATGAACACTGAAGCTTTCTTT. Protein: CASSYGGQIMNTEAFF.